This TCR beta chain was obtained from a study of vaccination and CD4 T cells after COVID-19 (dated by TCRdb to the early 2020s). Context from the whole study: The convalescent cohort included six males and four females, with two Hispanic individuals, seven Caucasians, two Asians and one multiracial person. Participants received two doses of either the Pfizer-BioNTech BNT162b2 vaccine (n=8) or the Moderna mRNA-1273 vaccine (n=2). Post-COVID blood samples were collected from convalescent patients a median of approximately 100 days after diagnosis, with a range of about 30 to 170 days. Post-vaccine blood samples were obtained a median of about 70 days after the second vaccine dose, with a range of roughly 12 to 250 days. For stimulating the cultures, overlapping spike peptide pools were used, derived from SARS-CoV-2 as well as from the common cold coronaviruses HCoV-NL63, HCoV-OC43 and HCoV-229E. As controls, cultures received a CEFX viral epitope pool (the positive control), an HIV-1 Nef peptide pool (the negative control), or no peptide at all. In around 9 COVID-19 convalescent patients and a handful of infection-naive healthy vaccine recipients, researchers compared the spike-specific CD4+ TCR repertoire from before mRNA vaccination with the repertoire from after.

Per the germline V gene, LGHNA is the CDR1 and YNFKEQ is the CDR2. V loses 4 bases, J loses 8 bases, and the germline ends lie 9 bases apart. Taken from cysteine to phenylalanine, the CDR3 has 13 residues. The sequence is cut down to CDR3 DNA, 39 bases in frame from base 1. This clonotype was seen a handful of times. The antigen it binds to is not known. There are no base qualities to consult, and no much larger clone falls within one base. General findings and caveats noted by the study authors: The median number of SARS-CoV-2-reactive clonotypes rose from 20 to 25 after infection to approximately 41 after vaccination, but the change was not significant. Of the vaccine-specific clones found in convalescent patients, nearly all (304 of 307) were mono-reactive for SARS-CoV-2 spike instead of being cross-reactive with common cold coronaviruses. In convalescent patients, a median 86.3% of post-vaccine SARS-CoV-2-reactive clones were detected only after vaccination, and vaccine-specific priming was suggested by this finding. Only a relatively small number of convalescent patients were included in the study, and early timepoints following natural infection were not analyzed.

The method behind the library was PCR. At the Johns Hopkins FTIC core, DNA from the cultured CD4+ T cells underwent TCR sequencing with the Oncomine TCR Beta short-read assay. The QIAamp micro DNA kit was used to extract genomic DNA from the cultured CD4+ T cells. Oncomine TCR Beta libraries from cultured CD4+ T cells were pooled with unique dual indexes and sequenced on an Illumina iSeq 100. Per the original workflow: Non-productive sequences were removed, and CDR3s not starting with C, not ending with F or W, or shorter than 7 amino acids were discarded. Antigen-specific clonotypes were identified with the MANAFEST web application by comparing peptide-stimulated wells with reference and other culture wells. An FDR below 0.05, an odds ratio above 5, and a productive frequency above 0.1% in at least two of three replicate wells were required for clones to be considered positive. A clonotype counted as cross-reactive if it showed significant expansion both in the SARS-CoV-2 spike wells and in at least one common cold coronavirus spike condition. CDR3 homology was assessed with Levenshtein distances (stringdist) and unrooted phylogenetic trees (ape) in R version 3.6.1. TCRdb trimmed public reads at Q25 via fastp, called clones via MiXCR and kept in-frame beta chains. Records with the same CDR3 protein are collapsed into one entry carrying the most frequent genes and DNA. TCRdb assigned the V and J calls; the authors' analysis was not used. This sample is represented by some 15,000 distinct CDR3 sequences; about a fifth of them were singletons. The top ten constitute about 12% of the sample.

The label giving this sample's treatment or condition can be read as: approximately nine-day PBMC culture with coronavirus spike peptide pools or control peptides (ViraFEST assay). The ViraFEST assay was used in the study, in which antigen-specific T cells were expanded with peptide pools and expanded clonotypes were subsequently identified by TCR sequencing. The absence of prior SARS-CoV-2 infection in healthy vaccine recipients was confirmed by negative nucleocapsid antibody tests before and after vaccination. PBMCs were cultured at roughly 1.9 million per well in IMDM supplemented with 5% human AB serum and around 10 IU/ml IL-2, with approximately 9.5 ug/ml peptide pools added. Half of the culture medium was replaced with fresh IL-2-containing medium on days 3 and 7. Once the cells had been in culture for around 10 days, the EasySep CD4+ T cell isolation kit was used to isolate CD4+ T cells by negative selection. PBMCs were separated from whole blood using Ficoll-Paque Plus gradient centrifugation and then either used fresh or cryopreserved at -140C. In general, triplicate wells were set up for every culture condition.

Source: CD4+ T cells from blood, cultured in vitro, taken before SARS-CoV-2 vaccination. The chain was built from TRBV4-2 and TRBJ1-6; the D gene assignment is ambiguous. The receptor was isolated from a human donor who received a COVID-19 vaccine. The nucleotide sequence is given as TGTGCCAGCAGCCCTAAGCCCGATTCACCCCTCCACTTT. Its translation reads: CASSPKPDSPLHF.